The entry below describes one T cell receptor beta chain. Its antigen remains unidentified. There are no base qualities to consult, and no much larger clone falls within one base. The collaborating institutions used their own protocols to collect whole blood in K2EDTA tubes. Collaborator samples were shipped for TCRbeta analysis as frozen whole blood, isolated PBMCs, or DNA extracted from either sample type. CDR1 and CDR2 (SGHRS, YFSETQ) derive from the germline V gene. V was cut back by 5 bases and J by 1 base, leaving a gap of 16 bases between them. The CDR3 contains 15 residues, cysteine and phenylalanine counted. Kept here is only the CDR3 DNA, which spans 45 bases and is read in frame from base 1. The data were taken from a study of blood T cell repertoires in COVID-19 (dated by TCRdb to about 2020). Regarding the research as a whole: The collaborator samples originated in the United States, Italy and Spain and spanned the acute and convalescent phases of COVID-19. The material from the prospective study consisted of cDNA or gDNA derived from T cells, B-cell-depleted T cells, or PBMCs. The dataset comprised deeply sampled blood TCRbeta repertoires from subjects exposed to, actively infected with, or recovered from COVID-19. The repertoires were made available in a free public database intended to serve as a resource for research on the immune response to SARS-CoV-2. The samples were drawn from the first 160 participants of the ongoing ImmuneRACE study and from 950 to 1,500 subjects provided by 6 global collaborators. A de-identified subject ID, COVID-19 status, age in years and sex were almost always included in the sample metadata. Where available, HLA class I and class II types were obtained from metadata supplied by the sample provider rather than from assay-based typing.

TCRbeta CDR3 regions were amplified from genomic DNA using the immunoSEQ Assay, a bias-controlled multiplex PCR. The paper's processing steps were these. Within the assay, amplification of reference gene primers was used to estimate how many nucleated cells each sample contained. Sequence reads were collapsed and filtered to measure the absolute abundance of every unique TCRbeta CDR3 rearrangement. For each sample, productive Simpson clonality was calculated as the square root of Simpson's diversity index over productive rearrangements. Not all clones reach the TCRdb copy of this immuneACCESS table, which keeps in-frame sequences only. Checked studies attribute under half of the gap to unresolved V genes and leave the rest unexplained. The V and J calls and clone size were taken over from that table, and D and trimming were inferred from the DNA. This sample lists approximately 120,000 clones; just under 85% were detected once. In total, the top ten clones hold about 13% of the sample.

Overall study results and their limits: How much clinical and demographic metadata was included differed by source and by participant, and the metadata was provided uncurated.

The sample was peripheral blood. Recombination connected TRBV5-1 to TRBJ2-7; D gene: possibly TRBD1, on 6 matching bases. The receptor comes from a human donor in a cohort sampled during active COVID-19. The CDR3 protein is CASRGVLQGSYEQYF. The DNA sequence is TGCGCCAGCAGGGGGGTACTACAGGGTTCCTACGAGCAGTACTTC.